The clone carrying this T cell receptor (beta chain) has a count of ten or more. Its antigen is not known. This entry comes from a study of CD8 T cells in ankylosing spondylitis. Findings and limits, study-wide: Seemingly distinctive of ankylosing spondylitis blood was a TCR beta motif formed by eight highly homologous variants.

Germline loops: CDR1 MNHNS, CDR2 SASEGT. Deletions cut 1 base from V and 8 bases from J, with 8 bases between. The CDR3 loop spans 13 amino acids. From the 5' RACE reads, TCRdb called clonotypes with MiXCR, one entry per CDR3 protein. The sample has about 500,000 distinct CDR3 sequences; over 4% are singletons. V is TRBV6-1 and J is TRBJ1-4; D call uncertain. Sequencing was carried out using blood, either unsorted or a sorted T cell fraction (not recorded which). The clonotype was recovered from a male donor with ankylosing spondylitis. As DNA, the CDR3 is TGTGCCAGCAGTGAAGGGGCGTGGGAAAAACTGTTTTTT. Its translation: CASSEGAWEKLFF.